These T cell receptor beta chains were read from a single sample in a study of T cells in localized non-small cell lung cancer. Profiling relied on immunoSEQ multiplex PCR, and the TCRdb table lists in-frame clones only, not all of them. The table shows some 32,000 clones, with 90% to 95% occurring only once. The source material was peripheral blood, sampled before any cancer treatment. The receptors here all came from a woman aged 35-75 years with stage I lung adenocarcinoma. Each CDR3 is given with its conserved first and last residue. The D gene is left open where the match is weak. For some rows the clone size is stated as once, few or many, or as a class when expanded; others skip it.

.	TRBV5-1	TRBJ1-2	.	TGCGCCAGCAGCTTAAGCAGGGTGGGCGATGGCTACACCTTC	CASSLSRVGDGYTF
.	TRBV18	TRBJ2-7	.	TGTGCCAGCTCACCCTCCGTTTACGAGCAGTACTTC	CASSPSVYEQYF
.	TRBV5-1	TRBJ2-2	.	TGCGCCAGCAGCGCACGCCGGGACTCCCGGACCGGGGAGCTGTTTTTT	CASSARRDSRTGELFF
once	TRBV9	TRBJ1-3	TRBD1	TGTGCCAGCAGCGTTAGACAGGGATATGGAAACACCATATATTTT	CASSVRQGYGNTIYF
few	TRBV28	TRBJ2-1	.	TGTGCCAGCAAGTCAGACGGCTACAATGAGCAGTTCTTC	CASKSDGYNEQFF
.	TRBV11-3	TRBJ2-2	.	TGTGCCAGCAGCCCGGGTGGCAGGGGCACCGGGGAGCTGTTTTTT	CASSPGGRGTGELFF
.	TRBV29-1	TRBJ1-4	.	TGCAGCGTTAATAGGGGTGAAAAACTGTTTTTT	CSVNRGEKLFF
.	TRBV28	TRBJ1-5	TRBD1	TGTGCCAGCGACGACAGGGGCGGGCAGCCCCAGCATTTT	CASDDRGGQPQHF
once	TRBV4-2	TRBJ2-3	TRBD2	TGTGCCAGCAGCCAAGATGGTCTAGCGGGGGGCACAGATACGCAGTATTTT	CASSQDGLAGGTDTQYF
.	TRBV19	TRBJ2-7	.	TGTGCCAGTAGTATTGCCGCCCTAGCAGGGAAGTACGAGCAGTACTTC	CASSIAALAGKYEQYF
once	TRBV7-8	TRBJ1-1	.	TGTGCCAGCAGCTTGCCGGGACTTCCGAACACTGAAGCTTTCTTT	CASSLPGLPNTEAFF
.	TRBV6-5	TRBJ2-5	.	TGTGCCAGCAACCCTACATCCATCCTCCAAGAGACCCAGTACTTC	CASNPTSILQETQYF
few	TRBV28	TRBJ1-5	.	TGTGCCAGCAGTTTAAAGTATCAGCCCCAGCATTTT	CASSLKYQPQHF
.	TRBV7-2	TRBJ1-4	.	TGTGCCAGCAGCACGTCCATGGCTAATGAAAAACTGTTTTTT	CASSTSMANEKLFF
.	TRBV19	TRBJ2-7	TRBD2	TGTGCCAGTAGCTCTAGCGGGGGATACTACGAGCAGTACTTC	CASSSSGGYYEQYF
.	TRBV5-1	TRBJ1-2	.	TGCGCCAGCAGCCGCGGCGGAGGGGATGACTATGGCTACACCTTC	CASSRGGGDDYGYTF
.	TRBV19	TRBJ1-1	.	TGTGCCAGTAGGGAAGAGGGGACCACTGAAGCTTTCTTT	CASREEGTTEAFF
.	TRBV4-3	TRBJ1-3	.	TGCGCCAGCAGCCAAGAGGGAAACACCATATATTTT	CASSQEGNTIYF
.	TRBV7-2	TRBJ2-3	.	TGTGCCAGCAGCGCCCGGGTTCCAGATACGCAGTATTTT	CASSARVPDTQYF
once	TRBV5-4	TRBJ1-2	.	TGTGCCAGCAGCTTGGGAGAAAATGGCTACACCTTC	CASSLGENGYTF
.	TRBV4-3	TRBJ1-5	.	TGCGCCAGCAGTCGCGCTCGGGGTCAGCCCCAGCATTTT	CASSRARGQPQHF
.	TRBV7-2	TRBJ2-7	.	TGTGCCAGCAGCTCTACAGAATTCTACGAGCAGTACTTC	CASSSTEFYEQYF
.	TRBV19	TRBJ2-6	TRBD1	TGTGCCAGTAGTGCAATGACAGGGGGCAGGATCGGGGCCAACGTCCTGACTTTC	CASSAMTGGRIGANVLTF
.	TRBV19	TRBJ1-2	.	TGTGCCAGTAGTATGCGACGCGGGGGACCGTCCTATGGCTACACCTTC	CASSMRRGGPSYGYTF
.	TRBV5-8	TRBJ2-1	TRBD1	TGTGCCAGCAGCTTGAGAGGGGGCAATTACAATGAGCAGTTCTTC	CASSLRGGNYNEQFF
.	TRBV9	TRBJ2-1	TRBD2	TGTGCCAGCAGCGTAGGGACTAGCGGGACCTATGAGCAGTTCTTC	CASSVGTSGTYEQFF
.	TRBV27	TRBJ2-5	.	TGTGCCAGCAGTTCTCGACACCGCCAAGAGACCCAGTACTTC	CASSSRHRQETQYF
.	TRBV5-1	TRBJ2-5	.	TGCGCCAGCAGCTCCGGGTCTCAGATAGAGACCCAGTACTTC	CASSSGSQIETQYF
.	TRBV4-2	TRBJ2-5	.	TGTGCCAGCAGCCAAGGCCTCCTCGGGCCACAGACCCAGTACTTC	CASSQGLLGPQTQYF
.	TRBV27	TRBJ2-3	TRBD2	TGTGCCAGCAGACTAGGGACTAGCGGACGAGATACGCAGTATTTT	CASRLGTSGRDTQYF
.	TRBV5-1	TRBJ1-2	.	TGCGCCAGCAGCTCCGGACAGTCCAACTATGGCTACACCTTC	CASSSGQSNYGYTF
.	TRBV6-1	TRBJ1-2	.	TGTGCCACCCGATTGGTGAGGCTGGGCGGTGGCTACACCTTC	CATRLVRLGGGYTF
.	TRBV20-1	TRBJ2-1	.	TGCAGTGCTAGAGAAACTATTGAGCAGTTCTTC	CSARETIEQFF
.	TRBV4-2	TRBJ2-3	.	TGTGCCAGCAGCCAAGCTCGACGTGCAGATACGCAGTATTTT	CASSQARRADTQYF
once	TRBV25-1	TRBJ2-1	TRBD2	TGTGCCAGCAGTGAAGCGGGGGTATCGATTAATGAGCAGTTCTTC	CASSEAGVSINEQFF
once	TRBV7-6	TRBJ1-1	.	TGTGCCAGCAGGGGAGGGGGGTGGAACACTGAAGCTTTCTTT	CASRGGGWNTEAFF
.	TRBV10-1	TRBJ2-3	TRBD2	TGCGCCAGCAGTTACCGACTAGCGGGAGTTGGGGGGCCTGATACGCAGTATTTT	CASSYRLAGVGGPDTQYF
.	TRBV6-1	TRBJ1-2	.	TGTGCCAGCAGTTGGGGCCAGGGGAACTATGGCTACACCTTC	CASSWGQGNYGYTF
.	TRBV6-5	TRBJ2-1	.	TGTGCCAGCAGTTACTCCCGACAGACCTACAATGAGCAGTTCTTC	CASSYSRQTYNEQFF
.	TRBV5-4	TRBJ2-7	TRBD2	TGTGCCAGCAGCTTGGGTTCTAGCGGGAAAGTCGAGCAGTACTTC	CASSLGSSGKVEQYF
.	TRBV27	TRBJ1-5	TRBD1	TGTGCCAGCAGTCAAACGACAGGGTATCAGCCCCAGCATTTT	CASSQTTGYQPQHF
.	TRBV7-2	TRBJ1-2	TRBD1	TGTGCCAGCAGCCCTACACTGTCAGGGGGATATGGCTACACCTTC	CASSPTLSGGYGYTF